The 24 T cell receptor beta chains listed next were all sequenced from one sample in a study of T cell clusters in autoimmune cytopenias. Tens of thousands of genome equivalents of blood DNA were amplified for TRB. TRB rearrangements were amplified by touch-down multiplex PCR with mixed TRB-A/B primers. Each CDR3 protein gets one entry in TCRdb, which reprocessed the multiplex PCR reads and gives no DNA. This sample's clone table lists more than 13,000 distinct CDR3 sequences. The source material was peripheral blood. The receptors here all came from a human donor with an autoimmune cytopenia or autoimmune hepatitis (not recorded which).

The V gene is TRBV7-9, the J gene TRBJ2-2; TCRdb's D call, TRBD1, is unchecked because there is no DNA. The CDR3 covers 16 residues. Germline CDR1 is SEHNR and CDR2 is FQNEAQ (reference sequence). CDR3: CASSLTGARGTGELFF.

The V gene is TRBV6-5, the J gene TRBJ2-1; the TRBD1 assignment by TCRdb is unverifiable without DNA. Germline CDR1 and CDR2: MNHEY and SVGAGI. This CDR3 contains 16 residues. The CDR3 reads CASTQGRHGPYNEQFF.

This clonotype shows up as medium-sized by frequency. The chain couples TRBV6-5 to TRBJ2-3; the D gene TCRdb calls, TRBD1, cannot be checked with no DNA. Germline V gene sequence: CDR1 MNHEY, CDR2 SVGAGI. The CDR3 spans 13 residues. The CDR3 loop is CASSRDAVDTQYF.

V is TRBV11-1 and J is TRBJ2-2; the D call of TRBD2 rests on TCRdb alone, since no DNA is present to check it. Germline V lookup: CDR1 SGHAT, CDR2 FQDESV (reference sequence). The CDR3 extends over 19 amino acids. CDR3 residues: CASSSGRASGRARTGELFF.

The rearrangement links TRBV7-6 to TRBJ2-2; as DNA is missing, the TRBD1 call by TCRdb cannot be tested. CDR1 is SGHVS, CDR2 FNYEAQ, per germline. The length of the CDR3 is 15 residues. CDR3: CASSLRQGYTGELFF.

J is TRBJ2-7 and V is TRBV6-5. The CDR3 is 15 amino acids. Looked up from germline, CDR1 is MNHEY and CDR2 is SVGAGI. The CDR3 is CASSLGTGGFYEQYF.

The chain combines TRBV10-3 with TRBJ2-7; TCRdb picks TRBD1, but there is no DNA to check that call. Germline values: CDR1 ENHRY, CDR2 SYGVKD. The CDR3 contains 14 residues. The chain's CDR3 is CAISDAGGYNEQFF.

The gene calls are TRBV27 and TRBJ2-2; TCRdb's D call, TRBD2, is unchecked because there is no DNA. The CDR3 is made up of 16 amino acids. CDR1 MNHEY and CDR2 SMNVEV come from the germline V gene (reference sequence). CDR3 in amino acids: CASNLHPVVGTGELFF.

The V and J genes are TRBV6-5 and TRBJ2-7. Germline V CDR1 and CDR2: MNHEY, SVGAGI. This CDR3 region has 13 residues. The CDR3 reads CASSYSSVYEQYF.

The chain carries TRBV19 and TRBJ2-7; the D call of TRBD1 rests on TCRdb alone, since no DNA is present to check it. The CDR3 spans 13 residues. Looked up from germline, CDR1 is LNHDA and CDR2 is SQIVND (reference sequence). The CDR3 protein is CASSRTPGGEQYF.

This chain links TRBV12-3 or TRBV12-4 with TRBJ2-2; without DNA, the TCRdb call of TRBD1 cannot be checked. The CDR3 has 16 amino acids. CDR3 sequence: CASSSRTGGFAGELFF.

This chain uses TRBV19 with TRBJ2-2; TCRdb designates TRBD1, a call that cannot be tested without DNA. Germline CDR1 and CDR2: LNHDA and SQIVND (reference sequence). CDR3 length equals 15 residues. The CDR3: CASSPRQGSTGELFF.

The chain joins TRBV6-6 to TRBJ2-1; TCRdb's D gene call, TRBD1, goes unchecked for lack of DNA. This CDR3 has 16 amino acids. Looked up from germline, CDR1 is MNHNY and CDR2 is SVGAGI (reference sequence). The CDR3: CASSNGGIAQSDEQFF.

The J gene is TRBJ1-1, the V gene TRBV6-5. CDR1 and CDR2 (germline): MNHEY, SVGAGI. This CDR3 is built from 16 residues. The CDR3 region is CASSYERGGVGTEAFF.

The rearrangement uses TRBV12-3 or TRBV12-4 and TRBJ1-5. The CDR3 runs to 13 residues. The CDR3 sequence is CASSGEVNQPQHF.

This chain uses TRBV2 with TRBJ1-1. Germline CDR1 is SNHLY and CDR2 is FYNNEI. CDR3 length: 16 amino acids. CDR3: CASSEIQAGQGTEAFF.

This chain links TRBV7-2 with TRBJ2-3; TCRdb returns TRBD2, unconfirmable since there is no DNA. Germline V lookup: CDR1 SGHTA, CDR2 FQGNSA. The CDR3 covers 14 residues. CDR3: CASSFEGRADTQYF.

This clonotype registers medium-sized by frequency. The chain has TRBV12-3 or TRBV12-4 and TRBJ2-5; the TCRdb D gene call, TRBD2, has no DNA to confirm it. The CDR3 spans 16 residues. CDR3 region: CASTTFGLAGQETQYF.

This clonotype is classed as medium-sized by frequency. J is TRBJ2-3 and V is TRBV19; as DNA is missing, the TRBD1 call by TCRdb cannot be tested. The CDR3 runs to 15 residues. Germline V CDR1 and CDR2: LNHDA, SQIVND (reference sequence). CDR3 in amino acids: CASSVGGGGGDTQYF.

The chain recombines TRBV20-1 with TRBJ1-2. Looked up from germline, CDR1 is DFQATT and CDR2 is SNEGSKA (reference sequence). This CDR3 has 13 amino acids. CDR3 protein: CSARDEPPGGYTF.

In terms of frequency, this clonotype is medium-sized (0.01 to 0.1%). This chain links TRBV29-1 with TRBJ1-2; TCRdb designates TRBD1, a call that cannot be tested without DNA. The CDR3 runs 16 residues. The germline gives CDR1 SQVTM, CDR2 ANQGSEA. CDR3 loop: CSVEDQGTGFGYGYTF.

V and J are TRBV6-5 and TRBJ1-6; the D call from TCRdb, TRBD1, cannot be confirmed without DNA. The germline V gene encodes CDR1 MNHEY and CDR2 SVGAGI. The CDR3 is made up of 15 amino acids. CDR3 amino acids: CASIEGGRGNSPLHF.

The V call is TRBV27, the J call TRBJ2-4; lacking DNA, the TRBD1 call made by TCRdb goes unchecked. Per the germline V gene, CDR1 is MNHEY and CDR2 is SMNVEV (reference sequence). This CDR3 comprises 16 residues. This CDR3 reads CASRRAGDVPKNIQYF.

This chain links TRBV5-4 with TRBJ2-7. Germline CDR1 SGHNT, CDR2 YYREEE (reference sequence). The CDR3 length is 11 residues. The CDR3 here is CATSGIYEQYF.